Each of the 30 T cell receptor beta chains below was sequenced from the same sample in a study of CD8 T cells in Susac syndrome. Reverse transcription of about 0.45 to 1 ug RNA used random hexamers. TCRdb used MiXCR to reprocess the immunoSEQ multiplex PCR reads, holding one entry per CDR3 protein. The sample includes about 170,000 distinct CDR3 sequences, 80% to 95% of them seen just once. Material for sequencing was CD4+ T cells from PBMCs. These receptors originate from a human donor with multiple sclerosis.

The chain combines TRBV2 with TRBJ2-4; 9 bases are a match to TRBD1. Trimming removed 5 bases from V and 6 bases from J; junction bases left unmatched: 8. This CDR3 is built from 15 residues. Looked up from germline, CDR1 is SNHLY and CDR2 is FYNNEI. CDR3 loop: CASSRSPGQGNIQYF. In DNA, the CDR3 is TGTGCCAGCAGTCGCTCCCCGGGACAGGGAAACATTCAGTACTTC.

The chain recombines TRBV29-1 with TRBJ2-5; TRBD1 is a possible D gene (5 bases). CDR1 is SQVTM and CDR2 is ANQGSEA in the germline V gene. V was shortened by 3 bases and J by 4 bases, with 15 bases between the two germline ends. The CDR3 sequence is 14 residues long. The CDR3 is CSVDRPPGAETQYF. CDR3 coding DNA: TGCAGCGTTGATAGACCTCCTGGGGCAGAGACCCAGTACTTC. The complete variable domain, with remaining parts taken from reference TRBV29-1 and TRBJ2-5, reads SAVISQKPSRDICQRGTSLTIQCQVDSQVTMMFWYRQQPGQSLTLIATANQGSEATYESGFVIDKFPISRPNLTFSTLTVSNMSPEDSSIYLCSVDRPPGAETQYFGPGTRLLVL.

This chain joins TRBV24-1 and TRBJ2-4; D not resolved. The V gene lost 4 bases and the J gene lost 0 bases, with 6 bases spanning the gap. Germline lookup yields CDR1 KGHDR and CDR2 SFDVKD. There are 14 residues in the CDR3. CDR3 amino acids: CATSEGLAKNIQYF. DNA of the CDR3: TGTGCCACCAGTGAGGGCCTAGCCAAAAACATTCAGTACTTC.

The chain joins TRBV5-4 to TRBJ1-2; 7 bases map to TRBD1. The germline CDR1 and CDR2 sequences are SGHNT and YYREEE (reference sequence). The CDR3 has 16 residues. V lost 3 bases to trimming and J lost 5 bases; unmatched junction nucleotides: 13. CDR3 in amino acids: CASSSIYWDSGYGYTF. CDR3 coding DNA: TGTGCCAGCAGCTCAATCTATTGGGACAGCGGGTATGGCTACACCTTC.

The genes are TRBV12-3 or TRBV12-4 and TRBJ2-7; either TRBD1 or TRBD2 may supply D (6 bases each). Trimming stripped 5 bases from V and 5 bases from J, with 13 bases between. CDR3 length: 13 residues. The CDR3 nucleotides read TGTGCCAGCAGTCCTCGGGGGCTCCACGAGCAGTACTTC. Its protein product is CASSPRGLHEQYF.

This chain's CDR3 is CASTKRDGSNEQYF. In DNA form, the CDR3 reads TGTGCCAGCACCAAGAGGGACGGATCCAACGAGCAGTACTTC. The chain has TRBV12-3 or TRBV12-4 and TRBJ2-7; the D gene could be TRBD1 or TRBD2 (5 bases each). The CDR3 contains 14 residues. V dropped 7 bases and J dropped 5 bases, with 18 bases sitting between them.

This clonotype was counted between two and nine times. The chain carries TRBV5-1 and TRBJ1-1; no firm D call. Trimming shortened V by 0 bases and J by 3 bases, and 12 bases separated the two germline ends. CDR3 length: 15 residues. The germline CDR1 and CDR2 sequences are SGHRS and YFSETQ. CDR3 coding DNA: TGCGCCAGCAGCTTGGTACCAGAAGCTTACACTGAAGCTTTCTTT. Protein sequence: CASSLVPEAYTEAFF.

This chain joins TRBV2 and TRBJ1-2; D call uncertain. Germline V lookup: CDR1 SNHLY, CDR2 FYNNEI. V was cut by 4 bases and J by 1 base, with 4 bases left in between. The CDR3 is made up of 12 amino acids. The CDR3 loop is CASSGGNYGYTF. CDR3 DNA sequence: TGTGCCAGCAGTGGCGGTAACTATGGCTACACCTTC.

V and J are TRBV19 and TRBJ2-3; the D is unclear. Trimming removed 6 bases at V and 4 bases at J, with 11 bases between. The CDR3 extends over 13 amino acids. CDR1 and CDR2 (germline): LNHDA, SQIVND (reference sequence). The CDR3 region has the DNA TGTGCCAGTAGCCTCGGTAGTGCAGATACGCAGTATTTT. Residues: CASSLGSADTQYF.

This clonotype is a singleton in its sample. This chain connects TRBV12-3 or TRBV12-4 to TRBJ2-1; 14 bases line up with TRBD2. Trimming removed 6 bases from V and 10 bases from J; junction bases left unmatched: 11. CDR3 length: 16 residues. The CDR3 spells CASSPLGLAGAGEQFF. CDR3 DNA: TGTGCCAGCAGCCCCTTGGGACTAGCGGGAGCGGGGGAGCAGTTCTTC.

The rearrangement joins TRBV20-1 to TRBJ2-1, with a weak D call TRBD2 (5 bases). CDR1 is DFQATT and CDR2 is SNEGSKA in the germline V gene (reference sequence). The V gene lost 6 bases and the J gene lost 7 bases, with 25 bases spanning the gap. This CDR3 is 16 amino acids long. CDR3 sequence reads: CSALPGGSQPGNEQFF. CDR3 coding DNA: TGCAGTGCCCTCCCGGGCGGGTCTCAACCGGGGAATGAGCAGTTCTTC.

The chain links TRBV5-1 to TRBJ2-3; TRBD2 matches 8 bases. The germline V gene encodes CDR1 SGHRS and CDR2 YFSETQ. The length of the CDR3 is 16 residues. Unmatched junction bases numbered 7, after V lost 3 bases and J lost 1 base. The CDR3 DNA sequence: TGCGCCAGCAGCTCCAAGCGGGAGTGGGGCACAGATACGCAGTATTTT. It translates to CASSSKREWGTDTQYF.

This CDR3 reads CASTTVGHEQYF. The CDR3 DNA is TGTGCCAGCACCACCGTTGGCCACGAGCAGTACTTC. This sequence joins TRBV12-3 or TRBV12-4 and TRBJ2-7; D unresolved. The V and J ends lost 7 bases and 5 bases respectively, with 12 bases between them. This CDR3 contains 12 residues.

The J gene is TRBJ2-5, the V gene TRBV7-2; D is perhaps TRBD2 (6 bases). The CDR3 contains 14 residues. In germline, CDR1 is SGHTA, CDR2 FQGNSA. The V end lost 5 bases, the J end lost 5 bases, and 15 bases lay between the germline ends. CDR3 coding DNA: TGTGCCAGCAGCCCCGGGACTTTGAGGGAGACCCAGTACTTC. Translated, it gives CASSPGTLRETQYF.

The rearrangement uses TRBV5-1 and TRBJ2-2; 10 bases line up with TRBD2. V shed 3 bases, J shed 6 bases, and the junction held 5 bases outside the gene matches. The CDR3 is 15 amino acids. From germline, CDR1 is SGHRS and CDR2 YFSETQ. Written as DNA, the CDR3 is TGCGCCAGCAGCTCCACTAGCGGGGAGGCCGGGGAGCTGTTTTTT. The encoded protein is CASSSTSGEAGELFF.

The J gene is TRBJ2-5, the V gene TRBV6-4, with TRBD2 identical over 7 bases. This CDR3 has 19 residues. CDR1 is MRHNA, CDR2 SNTAGT, per germline. Trimming cost V 0 bases and J 0 bases; bases outside gene matches: 13. The CDR3 loop is CASSDSRTPRGVNQETQYF. The CDR3 DNA follows: TGTGCCAGCAGTGACTCGAGGACCCCCCGGGGGGTAAACCAAGAGACCCAGTACTTC.

The V call is TRBV28, the J call TRBJ2-7, with TRBD2 matching over 11 bases. CDR3 length equals 13 residues. J was trimmed by 3 bases and V by 10 bases; bases with no gene match: 5. Germline CDR1 MDHEN, CDR2 SYDVKM. In nucleotides, the CDR3 is TGTGCCACGTACGGGACTAGCGGCTACGAGCAGTACTTC. As protein: CATYGTSGYEQYF.

This clonotype was seen just once. This sequence joins TRBV27 and TRBJ2-7; D gene ambiguous. Trimming stripped 2 bases from V and 2 bases from J, with 10 bases between. CDR1 and CDR2 from the germline V gene are MNHEY and SMNVEV (reference sequence). The CDR3 runs 14 residues. CDR3 region: CASSLGWGTYEQYF. CDR3 coding DNA: TGTGCCAGCAGTTTAGGATGGGGAACCTACGAGCAGTACTTC.

This clonotype occurred once. The chain couples TRBV12-3 or TRBV12-4 to TRBJ2-7; D is undetermined. The CDR3 extends over 12 amino acids. Trimming took off 1 base at V and 7 bases at J, with 8 bases between the two ends. In nucleotides, the CDR3 is TGTGCCAGCAGTTTAGGCCCAGAAGAGCAGTACTTC. Translation: CASSLGPEEQYF.

The chain has TRBV28 and TRBJ2-1; 10 bases fit TRBD2. V was pared by 4 bases and J by 4 bases, with 7 bases of the junction left unmatched. The germline gives CDR1 MDHEN, CDR2 SYDVKM. The CDR3 length is 16 residues. CDR3: CASSSALAGLYNEQFF. The CDR3 bases are TGTGCCAGCAGTTCGGCACTAGCGGGATTGTACAATGAGCAGTTCTTC.

The genes are TRBV14 and TRBJ1-2, with D hard to call. In germline, CDR1 is SGHDN, CDR2 FVKESK. Trimming removed 4 bases from V and 4 bases from J, with 10 bases in between. The CDR3 consists of 13 residues. The CDR3 coding sequence is TGTGCCAGCAGCCGTGGACTCCCCTATGGCTACACCTTC. Translation gives CASSRGLPYGYTF.

The V and J genes are TRBV30 and TRBJ2-6; D is unclear. CDR3 length equals 14 residues. V gave up 0 bases and J gave up 4 bases, with 7 bases separating them. Germline V gene sequence: CDR1 GTSNPN, CDR2 SVGIG (reference sequence). Here the CDR3 reads CAWSVGSGANVLTF. The DNA of the CDR3 is TGTGCCTGGAGTGTCGGGTCCGGGGCCAACGTCCTGACTTTC.

This clonotype was detected once. The chain has TRBV12-3 or TRBV12-4 and TRBJ2-7; D call uncertain. V was shortened by 6 bases and J by 4 bases, with 10 bases between the two germline ends. This CDR3 has 12 residues. CDR3 DNA: TGTGCCAGCAGCCTACGGCGATACGAGCAGTACTTC. Encoded protein: CASSLRRYEQYF.

The gene calls are TRBV2 and TRBJ1-1; D remains ambiguous. CDR3 size: 13 residues. CDR1 is SNHLY and CDR2 is FYNNEI in the germline V gene. V shed 6 bases and J shed 4 bases, with 12 bases lying between them. CDR3 sequence: CASSRDGTTEAFF. The CDR3, as DNA: TGTGCCAGCAGCCGTGACGGCACCACTGAAGCTTTCTTT.

The chain uses TRBV5-1 and TRBJ1-4, with 10 nucleotides matching TRBD1. The CDR3 sequence is 15 residues long. CDR1 is SGHRS and CDR2 is YFSETQ in the germline V gene. J was trimmed by 4 bases and V by 5 bases; bases with no gene match: 5. The CDR3 DNA reads TGCGCCAGCAGAACGGGACAGGGGCGTAATGAAAAACTGTTTTTT. Translating gives CASRTGQGRNEKLFF.

This chain connects TRBV2 to TRBJ1-5; D not certain. Trimming removed 4 bases at V and 0 bases at J, with 7 bases between. The germline gives CDR1 SNHLY, CDR2 FYNNEI. The CDR3 is 14 amino acids. The CDR3: CASSGHYSNQPQHF. CDR3 nucleotides: TGTGCCAGCAGTGGGCACTATAGCAATCAGCCCCAGCATTTT. Looking up the rest from reference TRBV2 and TRBJ1-5 gives the full variable domain: EPEVTQTPSHQVTQMGQEVILRCVPISNHLYFYWYRQILGQKVEFLVSFYNNEISEKSEIFDDQFSVERPDGSNFTLKIRSTKLEDSAMYFCASSGHYSNQPQHFGDGTRLSIL.

The rearrangement links TRBV28 to TRBJ1-2; 9 positions match TRBD1. Germline V lookup: CDR1 MDHEN, CDR2 SYDVKM. There are 15 residues in the CDR3. V dropped 6 bases and J dropped 0; count of bases not matched to a gene: 5. The CDR3 DNA reads TGTGCCAGCAGGGAGACAGGGGGTACTAACTATGGCTACACCTTC. Translating it yields CASRETGGTNYGYTF.

The chain couples TRBV7-8 to TRBJ2-3, with a weak D call TRBD1 (6 bases). Germline values: CDR1 SGHVS, CDR2 FQNEAQ. Trimming took off 7 bases at V and 6 bases at J, with 17 bases between the two ends. The CDR3 loop spans 14 amino acids. The CDR3 reads CASNRPDSFDTQYF. CDR3 nucleotide sequence: TGTGCCAGCAACCGACCGGACAGTTTCGATACGCAGTATTTT.

The V gene is TRBV5-6, the J gene TRBJ1-2; perhaps TRBD1 as D (6 bases). From germline, CDR1 is SGHDT and CDR2 YYEEEE. The CDR3 runs to 17 residues. V dropped 5 bases and J dropped 3 bases, with 23 bases sitting between them. The CDR3 region is CASSGRGGTHPYYGYTF. CDR3 nucleotides: TGTGCCAGCAGTGGAAGGGGAGGGACACACCCCTACTATGGCTACACCTTC.

The CDR3 sequence: CATSDPRGYTF. In DNA, the CDR3 is TGTGCCACCAGTGATCCTAGAGGCTACACCTTC. This chain links TRBV24-1 with TRBJ1-2; D is undetermined. The CDR3 consists of 11 residues. CDR1 is KGHDR and CDR2 is SFDVKD in the germline V gene. The germline V and J ends were trimmed by 3 bases and 8 bases, with 6 bases remaining between them.